The following is a TCR beta chain sequence with its context. This clonotype has just a few counts. Its recognized antigen is unknown. The record has no base qualities; no much larger clone is one base away. Explained via the paper, the treatment or condition label denotes: live attenuated yellow fever vaccine strain. At each blood-draw timepoint, two biological replicates of bulk PBMCs were collected. A standard Ficoll-Paque protocol was used to isolate PBMCs from peripheral blood. RNA was extracted with TriZol from bulk PBMCs, CD4 and CD8 fractions, and dextramer-positive and dextramer-negative fractions. The junction carries 18 bases between V and J, which are trimmed by 4 bases and 7 bases respectively. CDR1 SGDLS and CDR2 YYNGEE are derived from the germline V gene. Its CDR3 holds 16 amino acids, cysteine through phenylalanine. Just the 48-base CDR3 DNA is kept, in frame starting at base 1. This sample is drawn from a study of T cells after yellow fever vaccination (dated by TCRdb to the late 2010s). With respect to the entire study: The SMART-Seq v4 Ultra Low Input RNA kit was used to prepare libraries from fractions with low cell numbers. To follow T-cell clones before and after both primary and booster YFV17D yellow fever vaccination, bulk TCR alpha and beta repertoires underwent longitudinal sequencing. The cohort comprised two healthy male donors, one aged 18 to 30 and one aged 30 to 40 years. Blood was collected at multiple timepoints before and after primary and secondary immunization, and bulk PBMC replicates and cell subsets were isolated.

TCR cDNA was made using 5'RACE template switching, a step that added a universal primer site and unique molecular identifiers. Priming of cDNA synthesis was performed from both the TCR alpha and TCR beta constant segments. Libraries were amplified in two PCR steps, with sample barcodes and sequencing adapters added in the second step. Libraries were sequenced on Illumina HiSeq 2500 (2x100 bp) or NovaSeq (2x150 bp). Per the source publication's procedure: Demultiplexing of reads and collapsing into UMI consensus sequences were performed with MIGEC, and V(D)J alignment was carried out with MiXCR. Vaccine-responding clonotypes were defined with edgeR using replicate PBMC samples, requiring FDR below 0.01 and a log2 fold change above 5 up to day 15. CD4 or CD8 identity was assigned to each bulk clonotype according to whether the clonotype was present at higher abundance in the sequenced CD4 repertoire or the sequenced CD8 repertoire. TCRdb's own reprocessing of the public reads used fastp at Q25 and MiXCR and kept productive beta chains. A single entry per CDR3 protein holds the most common genes and DNA from its merged rows. TCRdb's processing, not the authors', yielded these V and J calls. The sample table lists 500,000 to 650,000 distinct CDR3 sequences, approximately 13% of them with a count of one. The ten largest clones add up to more than 13% of the sample.

Paper-wide results and their limitations: A small fraction of clonotypes appeared in both the CD4 and CD8 compartments, likely as a result of convergent recombination. Most clones expanded after primary vaccination were re-detected after the booster (around 96% of CD4 and around 88% of CD8), suggesting broad memory maintenance. FACS-sorted repertoires could contain abundant contaminating clonotypes from the bulk population, so computational filtering was required. The secondary T-cell response was found to be weaker but faster than the primary response, with a peak reached on day 5 rather than on day 15. Only a couple of donors were included in the study, so the extent to which the findings can be generalized is limited.

The sample was PBMCs, taken on the day of the yellow fever booster vaccination. This receptor was obtained from a man aged 25 to 45 who received the YFV17D yellow fever vaccine. The V and J segments used are TRBV9 and TRBJ1-6; perhaps TRBD1 is the D gene, with 5 bases matching. The DNA sequence reads TGTGCCAGCAGCAAAGGGGAGTCTAGAGGGAATTCACCCCTCCACTTT. This sequence encodes CASSKGESRGNSPLHF.